Listed below are T cell receptor beta chains from one sample, sequenced in a study of T cell changes during pregnancy in multiple sclerosis. The table came from immunoSEQ multiplex PCR; TCRdb's copy has only in-frame clones and leaves some out. This sample has some 68,000 clones, with roughly nine tenths found just once. The starting material was peripheral blood, obtained in the second trimester of pregnancy. The receptors come from a female donor with multiple sclerosis, enrolled in a pregnancy study. Both conserved end residues are part of each CDR3. D genes are given only for firm matches. Clone size is given for some rows only: seen once, a few or many times, or a class if the clone is expanded.

d_call	v_call	clone_size	j_call	cdr3_aa	cdr3_nt
TRBD1	TRBV18	NA	TRBJ1-4	CASSPRDRGEKLFF	TGTGCCAGCTCACCACGGGACAGAGGTGAAAAACTGTTTTTT
NA	TRBV11-2	NA	TRBJ1-1	CASSLVTRASEAFF	TGTGCCAGCAGCTTGGTCACCAGGGCATCGGAGGCTTTCTTT
NA	TRBV6-1	NA	TRBJ1-5	CASSVGGPQHF	TGTGCCAGCAGTGTGGGGGGGCCCCAGCATTTT
TRBD1	TRBV7-9	once	TRBJ1-1	CASSLPPFDRGAFF	TGTGCCAGCAGCTTACCCCCATTCGACAGGGGGGCTTTCTTT
NA	TRBV19	NA	TRBJ2-1	CASSIQGTFYNEQFF	TGTGCCAGTAGTATACAGGGGACCTTCTACAATGAGCAGTTCTTC
NA	TRBV2	NA	TRBJ1-2	CASSEVRQMDGYTF	TGTGCCAGCAGTGAAGTGAGACAGATGGATGGCTACACCTTC
NA	TRBV21-1	NA	TRBJ2-1	CAAREEMGGPYDEQFF	TGTGCCGCGAGAGAAGAAATGGGAGGGCCTTACGATGAGCAGTTCTTC
TRBD1	TRBV10-3	NA	TRBJ2-3	CAIGTGGTDTQYF	TGTGCCATCGGGACAGGGGGCACAGATACGCAGTATTTT
NA	TRBV5-1	NA	TRBJ1-1	CASSQGLNTEAFF	TGCGCCAGCAGCCAGGGCCTAAACACTGAAGCTTTCTTT
NA	TRBV7-9	NA	TRBJ1-2	CASSGADRPFTYGYTF	TGTGCCAGCAGCGGGGCAGACAGGCCCTTTACCTATGGCTACACCTTC
TRBD2	TRBV6-5	NA	TRBJ2-1	CASSYSTSETYNEQFF	TGTGCCAGCAGTTACTCCACTAGCGAGACCTACAATGAGCAGTTCTTC
NA	TRBV19	NA	TRBJ2-3	CASRFLETDTQYF	TGTGCCAGTAGATTCTTAGAGACAGATACGCAGTATTTT
NA	TRBV20-1	NA	TRBJ1-1	CSVADTEAFF	TGCAGTGTGGCTGACACTGAAGCTTTCTTT
TRBD1	TRBV9	NA	TRBJ1-3	CASSATGASSGNTIYF	TGTGCCAGCAGCGCGACAGGGGCGAGCTCTGGAAACACCATATATTTT
NA	TRBV30	NA	TRBJ1-5	CAWRLAGSNQPQHF	TGTGCCTGGAGACTTGCCGGTAGCAATCAGCCCCAGCATTTT
TRBD2	TRBV19	NA	TRBJ2-5	CASSIAGGAQETQYF	TGTGCCAGTAGTATAGCGGGGGGGGCTCAAGAGACCCAGTACTTC
TRBD2	TRBV6-4	NA	TRBJ2-3	CASSEGTSGGADTQYF	TGTGCCAGCAGTGAAGGGACTAGCGGGGGGGCAGATACGCAGTATTTT
NA	TRBV27	NA	TRBJ1-5	CASKPRERSNQPQHF	TGTGCCAGCAAACCCCGGGAACGTAGCAATCAGCCCCAGCATTTT
TRBD2	TRBV5-1	NA	TRBJ2-7	CASSSQLFSGSINEQYF	TGCGCCAGCAGCTCCCAACTCTTTAGCGGGAGTATCAACGAGCAGTACTTC
TRBD1	TRBV19	NA	TRBJ1-5	CASSILEGTVLTQPQHF	TGTGCCAGTAGTATATTAGAGGGGACAGTTCTCACTCAGCCCCAGCATTTT
NA	TRBV18	NA	TRBJ1-3	CASSLDSRNTIYF	TGTGCCAGCTCACTTGACAGCAGAAACACCATATATTTT
TRBD1	TRBV7-9	NA	TRBJ2-1	CASSHRDRGGNEQFF	TGTGCCAGCAGCCACCGGGACAGGGGAGGAAATGAGCAGTTCTTC
NA	TRBV2	NA	TRBJ2-5	CASSPRTSQETQYF	TGTGCCAGCAGTCCACGAACTTCGCAAGAGACCCAGTACTTC
TRBD1	TRBV4-3	NA	TRBJ1-6	CASSQVIPGTGGSPLHF	TGCGCCAGCAGCCAAGTAATACCCGGGACAGGGGGCTCACCCCTCCACTTT
NA	TRBV4-3	NA	TRBJ1-1	CASSQERRGSTTFF	TGCGCCAGCAGCCAAGAACGGAGGGGCTCGACGACTTTCTTT
NA	TRBV9	NA	TRBJ1-1	CASTLIGGPGGYTEAFF	TGTGCCAGCACCTTAATCGGGGGGCCCGGAGGGTACACTGAAGCTTTCTTT
NA	TRBV11-2	NA	TRBJ2-1	CASSLVQGAGNEQFF	TGTGCCAGCAGCTTAGTACAGGGCGCAGGCAATGAGCAGTTCTTC
TRBD2	TRBV4-2	many	TRBJ2-1	CASSQDEGTSSNEQFF	TGTGCCAGCAGCCAAGATGAGGGGACTAGCAGCAATGAGCAGTTCTTC
NA	TRBV5-1	NA	TRBJ2-3	CASALGAGLSTDTQYF	TGCGCCAGCGCACTGGGGGCCGGACTGAGCACAGATACGCAGTATTTT
TRBD1	TRBV9	NA	TRBJ1-1	CASSVTDRTNTEAFF	TGTGCCAGCAGCGTGACGGACAGGACGAACACTGAAGCTTTCTTT
NA	TRBV19	NA	TRBJ1-5	CASRPAGSGQPQHF	TGTGCCAGTAGACCGGCAGGGTCTGGTCAGCCCCAGCATTTT
TRBD1	TRBV7-9	NA	TRBJ1-4	CASSTRPNYKGAYEKLFF	TGTGCCAGCAGCACCCGGCCCAACTATAAGGGGGCATATGAAAAACTGTTTTTT
NA	TRBV2	NA	TRBJ1-2	CASREDPSYGYTF	TGTGCCAGCAGGGAAGATCCATCCTATGGCTACACCTTC
TRBD2	TRBV7-2	once	TRBJ2-1	CASSRTTSFNEQFF	TGTGCCAGCAGTCGTACGACTAGCTTTAATGAGCAGTTCTTC
TRBD1	TRBV27	NA	TRBJ2-1	CASSSPGQGTVEQFF	TGTGCCAGCAGTTCACCGGGACAGGGAACGGTTGAGCAGTTCTTC